These T cell receptor beta chains were read from a single sample in a study of cytomegalovirus exposure and HLA in healthy donors. Only in-frame clones appear in the TCRdb table, and some are missing; sequencing was by immunoSEQ multiplex PCR. The sample includes roughly 90,000 clones, 80% of them seen just once. The source material was PBMCs. These receptors were taken from a man between 18 and 35 years old in good health and CMV-seronegative. The CDR3 runs from the conserved cysteine through the conserved F or W. A D gene is named only where the DNA matches it firmly. The size entry is marked missing in some rows and otherwise reads once, few, many or a size class.

cdr3_length,j_call,v_call,d_call,clone_size,cdr3_nt,cdr3_aa
16,TRBJ2-7,TRBV11-2,TRBD1,few,TGTGCCAGCAGCTTAGAGAGGACAGGGGGCTGGGGGGAGCAGTACTTC,CASSLERTGGWGEQYF
13,TRBJ2-1,TRBV7-9,TRBD2,once,TGTGCCACCACCCGGGGGGAGGTCACCGAGCAGTTCTTC,CATTRGEVTEQFF
14,TRBJ2-3,TRBV15,.,.,TGTGCCACCAGCCTCCGGCCAGGGATGGATACGCAGTATTTT,CATSLRPGMDTQYF
15,TRBJ2-7,TRBV4-2,TRBD1,.,TGTGCCAGCAGCCAAGATAACCAGGGGGCGACCGAGCAGTACTTC,CASSQDNQGATEQYF
14,TRBJ2-7,TRBV6-1,.,.,TGTGCCAGCAGTGATCGTAGCAGGGATCCAAAGCCGTACTTC,CASSDRSRDPKPYF
14,TRBJ1-2,TRBV5-4,.,.,TGTGCCAGCAGCTTGTATTCAGCGATCTATGGCTACACCTTC,CASSLYSAIYGYTF
15,TRBJ2-2,TRBV11-3,TRBD2,few,TGTGCCAGCAGCAACAGCGGGGGGAACACCGGGGAGCTGTTTTTT,CASSNSGGNTGELFF
13,TRBJ2-5,TRBV19,.,.,TGTGCCAGTAGTGGTCAAGTAGAAGAGACCCAGTACTTC,CASSGQVEETQYF
16,TRBJ1-1,TRBV15,TRBD1,few,TGTGCCACCAGCGCCCCCGACAGGGGGCTCCACACTGAAGCTTTCTTT,CATSAPDRGLHTEAFF
14,TRBJ2-5,TRBV5-1,.,once,TGCGCCAGCAGCTTGGACCCAGGCCAAGAGACCCAGTACTTC,CASSLDPGQETQYF
17,TRBJ2-1,TRBV10-3,TRBD2,.,TGTGCCATCAGTGAGGCCGGGACTAGCGGAAAGGGAGCGGGGCAGTTCTTC,CAISEAGTSGKGAGQFF
13,TRBJ2-7,TRBV11-3,TRBD1,once,TGTGCCAGCAGCCCGGGACAGGGGCTCGAGCAGTACTTC,CASSPGQGLEQYF
16,TRBJ2-7,TRBV12-2,.,.,TGTGCAAGTCGCCCGCACGGGGGGGCCGGGTTGCACGAGCAGTACTTC,CASRPHGGAGLHEQYF
12,TRBJ1-5,TRBV7-9,.,.,TGTTCCAGCAGCACAGGGCCTCTTGGCCAGCATTTT,CSSSTGPLGQHF
14,TRBJ2-2,TRBV2,.,few,TGTGCCAGCAGTGTCGTAGCTGTCGGGGGGGAGCTGTTTTTT,CASSVVAVGGELFF
13,TRBJ1-1,TRBV6-5,.,.,TGTGCCAGCACAGCGGGGGGTTTCACTGAAGCTTTCTTT,CASTAGGFTEAFF
14,TRBJ2-5,TRBV12-5,.,.,TGTGCTAGTGGCCCGGGGGACCCACAAGAGACCCAGTACTTC,CASGPGDPQETQYF
14,TRBJ1-2,TRBV6-5,.,once,TGTGCCAGCAGTTACTCGGGGCAGGGCTATGGCTACACCTTC,CASSYSGQGYGYTF
16,TRBJ1-1,TRBV15,.,few,TGTGCCACCAGCAGAGATAGTCCGGCCGGCGGGACTGAAGCTTTCTTT,CATSRDSPAGGTEAFF
17,TRBJ2-1,TRBV5-4,TRBD2,once,TGTGCCAGCAGCTTAGGGACTAGCGGGGGGCGATACAATGAGCAGTTCTTC,CASSLGTSGGRYNEQFF
14,TRBJ1-2,TRBV7-2,TRBD1,once,TGTGCCAGCAGGAGACAGGGGGGATCGTATGGCTACACCTTC,CASRRQGGSYGYTF
13,TRBJ1-2,TRBV6-5,.,.,TGTGCCAGCAGTCTCGAAGTCGGGTATGGCTACACCTTC,CASSLEVGYGYTF